This TCR beta chain comes out of a study of cytomegalovirus exposure and HLA in healthy donors. Across the study: Approximately 80 million unique TCRs from HLA-typed donors were held in an early data release.

Primers: 60 Vbeta forward and 13 Jbeta reverse. The repertoire was sequenced with immunoSEQ multiplex PCR; TCRdb's copy has only in-frame clones and lacks some. The table has about 160,000 clones, roughly four fifths seen once. Details on this clone: What it binds is unknown.

Overall study results and limits: As a later analysis showed, a missense DCLRE1C variant was linked to trimming of TCR beta V- and J-genes. Roughly uniform sequencing depth across donors was assumed, possibly incorrectly. Cytomegalovirus association was listed for about 150 TCR beta chains.

The sample taken for sequencing was PBMCs. This receptor was taken from a male donor in good health and CMV-seropositive.

For the CDR3, the DNA is TGCGCCAGCACGAGCCAGGGTAACACCGGGGAGCTGTTTTTT. Residues: CASTSQGNTGELFF. The V gene is TRBV5-1, the J gene TRBJ2-2; TRBD1 is a possible D gene (5 bases). The germline V gene has CDR1 SGHRS and CDR2 YFSETQ. Trimming cost V 6 bases and J 2 bases, with 11 bases left between them. This CDR3 has 14 amino acids.